This T cell receptor beta chain emerged from a study of T cell changes during pregnancy in multiple sclerosis. Sequenced by immunoSEQ multiplex PCR; TCRdb stores in-frame clones only, minus some. This sample yields tens of thousands of clones, of which 92% are seen a single time; around 2% belongs to the top ten. This CDR3 contains 13 residues. The germline V gene encodes CDR1 SGHAT and CDR2 FQNNGV. Losses at the gene ends were 5 bases for V and 6 bases for J; bases not matched to a gene: 6. The V call is TRBV11-2, the J call TRBJ1-1; 7 nucleotides match TRBD1. This TCR was recovered from a female donor with multiple sclerosis, enrolled in a pregnancy study. This material consisted of peripheral blood, taken in the second trimester of pregnancy. The chain's CDR3 is CASSITGVPEAFF. DNA for the CDR3: TGTGCCAGCAGCATCACAGGGGTACCTGAAGCTTTCTTT.